The rows below give T cell receptor beta chains drawn from one sample of a study of naive and memory T cell subsets. One entry per CDR3 protein results from TCRdb running MiXCR on the UMI-ligation and nested PCR reads. The profile shows about 150,000 distinct CDR3 sequences, 15% to 20% of them singletons. Sequencing input: naive CD4+ T cells from blood. The receptors derive from a human donor in good health. CDR3s include the opening cysteine and the closing phenylalanine or tryptophan. Each record gives: V gene, J gene, D gene, clone size, CDR3 protein, CDR3 DNA. A D gene is named only where the DNA matches it firmly. Size values are once, few and many counts, or a class for expanded clones, and some rows have none.

TRBV24-1	TRBJ2-3	TRBD2	-	CATSDPGGTTDTQYF	TGTGCCACCAGTGATCCGGGGGGTACCACAGATACGCAGTATTTT
TRBV20-1	TRBJ2-5	-	many	CSARRDETETQYF	TGCAGTGCTAGGAGGGACGAGACAGAGACCCAGTACTTC
TRBV12-3/TRBV12-4	TRBJ1-6	-	-	CASRKSSYNSPLHF	TGTGCCAGCAGAAAGAGCTCCTATAATTCACCCCTCCACTTT
TRBV3-1	TRBJ2-5	TRBD1	few	CASSQQTGLPQETQYF	TGTGCCAGCAGCCAACAGACAGGGCTCCCACAAGAGACCCAGTACTTC
TRBV12-3/TRBV12-4	TRBJ2-1	TRBD2	-	CASTPETSGRPQDEQFF	TGTGCCAGCACCCCTGAGACTAGCGGGAGGCCCCAGGATGAGCAGTTCTTC
TRBV12-3/TRBV12-4	TRBJ2-2	TRBD2	many	CASSRLTSGRTGELFF	TGTGCCAGCAGTCGACTAACTAGCGGGAGGACCGGGGAGCTGTTTTTT
TRBV5-4	TRBJ2-2	-	few	CASSDHRERNTGELFF	TGTGCCAGCAGCGACCATCGGGAAAGGAACACCGGGGAGCTGTTTTTT
TRBV10-2	TRBJ1-5	TRBD1	-	CASSERTGGGNQPQHF	TGCGCCAGCAGTGAAAGGACAGGGGGAGGCAATCAGCCCCAGCATTTT
TRBV7-2	TRBJ2-7	TRBD1	-	CASSYDRVPYEQYF	TGTGCCAGCAGCTACGACAGGGTGCCCTACGAGCAGTACTTC
TRBV6-2/TRBV6-3	TRBJ2-4	-	-	CASSSDRVAKNIQYF	TGTGCCAGCAGTTCAGACAGAGTAGCCAAAAACATTCAGTACTTC
TRBV7-2	TRBJ2-3	-	few	CASSLASDTQYF	TGTGCCAGCAGCTTAGCTTCAGATACGCAGTATTTT
TRBV19	TRBJ2-2	TRBD1	few	CASVDRGDTGELFF	TGTGCCAGTGTTGACAGGGGGGACACCGGGGAGCTGTTTTTT
TRBV2	TRBJ2-5	TRBD2	few	CASRKGTSGNQETQYF	TGTGCCAGCAGAAAGGGGACTAGCGGGAACCAAGAGACCCAGTACTTC
TRBV6-5	TRBJ2-7	TRBD1	-	CASAGTESSYEQYF	TGTGCCAGCGCAGGGACAGAGAGCTCCTACGAGCAGTACTTC
TRBV12-3/TRBV12-4	TRBJ2-5	TRBD2	few	CASNRGLAGVETQYF	TGTGCCAGCAACCGAGGGCTAGCGGGAGTAGAGACCCAGTACTTC
TRBV10-1	TRBJ2-2	-	-	CASSPFTGELFF	TGCGCCAGCAGTCCTTTCACCGGGGAGCTGTTTTTT
TRBV7-2	TRBJ1-3	-	-	CASSFYGSGNTIYF	TGTGCCAGCAGCTTCTACGGCTCTGGAAACACCATATATTTT
TRBV27	TRBJ2-1	-	few	CASSLGGESSYNEQFF	TGTGCCAGCAGTTTAGGAGGGGAGAGCTCCTACAATGAGCAGTTCTTC
TRBV7-6	TRBJ2-3	TRBD2	many	CASSLRIAGGSTDTQYF	TGTGCCAGCAGCTTACGCATAGCGGGAGGGAGCACAGATACGCAGTATTTT
TRBV7-6	TRBJ2-7	-	-	CASSLAGRYEQYF	TGTGCCAGCAGCTTAGCTGGGAGATACGAGCAGTACTTC
TRBV5-1	TRBJ1-4	-	-	CASSSERTAINEKLFF	TGCGCCAGCAGCTCGGAGAGGACCGCGATCAATGAAAAACTGTTTTTT
TRBV28	TRBJ2-3	-	many	CASSSDTDTQYF	TGTGCCAGCAGTTCAGACACAGATACGCAGTATTTT
TRBV5-1	TRBJ2-4	TRBD2	few	CASSLGTSEAKNIQYF	TGCGCCAGCAGCTTGGGTACTAGCGAAGCCAAAAACATTCAGTACTTC
TRBV7-2	TRBJ1-1	TRBD1	few	CASSPQGGAGDTEAFF	TGTGCCAGCAGCCCACAGGGGGGGGCCGGTGACACTGAAGCTTTCTTT
TRBV9	TRBJ2-7	-	few	CASSPQGSYEQYF	TGTGCCAGCAGCCCACAGGGCTCCTACGAGCAGTACTTC
TRBV20-1	TRBJ2-1	TRBD2	-	CSASHSGGAGGTNEQFF	TGCAGTGCCAGTCACTCCGGGGGAGCGGGAGGGACCAATGAGCAGTTCTTC
TRBV6-5	TRBJ2-7	-	few	CASSRGTRQGSYEQYF	TGTGCCAGCAGTAGGGGGACTCGCCAGGGGTCCTACGAGCAGTACTTC
TRBV5-1	TRBJ2-7	-	few	CASSFSQGVYEQYF	TGCGCCAGCAGCTTTTCGCAGGGTGTCTACGAGCAGTACTTC
TRBV7-2	TRBJ1-1	-	-	CASSGQQLNTEAFF	TGTGCCAGCAGCGGACAGCAATTGAACACTGAAGCTTTCTTT